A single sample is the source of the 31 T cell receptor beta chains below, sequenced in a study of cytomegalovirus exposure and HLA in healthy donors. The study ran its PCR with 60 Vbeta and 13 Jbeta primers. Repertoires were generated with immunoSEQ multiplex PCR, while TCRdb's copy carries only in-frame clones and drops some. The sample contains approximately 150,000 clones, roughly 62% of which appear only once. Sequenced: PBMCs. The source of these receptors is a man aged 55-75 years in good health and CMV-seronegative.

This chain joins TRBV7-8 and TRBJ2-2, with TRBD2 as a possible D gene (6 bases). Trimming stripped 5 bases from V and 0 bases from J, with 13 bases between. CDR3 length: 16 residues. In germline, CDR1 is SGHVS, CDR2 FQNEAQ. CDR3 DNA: TGTGCCAGCAGCCCAGAGGTAGCGGCGAACACCGGGGAGCTGTTTTTT. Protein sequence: CASSPEVAANTGELFF. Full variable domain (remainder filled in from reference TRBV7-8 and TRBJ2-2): GAGVSQSPRYKVAKRGQDVALRCDPISGHVSLFWYQQALGQGPEFLTYFQNEAQLDKSGLPSDRFFAERPEGSVSTLKIQRTQQEDSAVYLCASSPEVAANTGELFFGEGSRLTVL.

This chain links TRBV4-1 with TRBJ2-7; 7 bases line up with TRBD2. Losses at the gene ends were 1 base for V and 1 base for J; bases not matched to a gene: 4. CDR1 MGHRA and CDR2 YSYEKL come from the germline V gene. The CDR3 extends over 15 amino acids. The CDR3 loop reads CASSQVVGGSYEQYF. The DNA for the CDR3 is TGCGCCAGCAGCCAAGTGGTCGGGGGGTCCTACGAGCAGTACTTC.

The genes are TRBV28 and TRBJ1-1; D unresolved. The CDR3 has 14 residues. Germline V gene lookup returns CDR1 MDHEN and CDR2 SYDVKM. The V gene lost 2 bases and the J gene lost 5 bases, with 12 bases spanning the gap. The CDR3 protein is CASSLTTRWTEAFF. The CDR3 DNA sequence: TGTGCCAGCAGTTTAACGACAAGATGGACTGAAGCTTTCTTT.

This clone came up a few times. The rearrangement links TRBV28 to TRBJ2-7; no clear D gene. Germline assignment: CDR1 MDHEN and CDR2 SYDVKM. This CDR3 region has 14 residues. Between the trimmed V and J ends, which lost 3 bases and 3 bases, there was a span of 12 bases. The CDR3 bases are TGTGCCAGCAGTTTCATTTTCGAGAACTACGAGCAGTACTTC. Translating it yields CASSFIFENYEQYF.

The CDR3 DNA reads as TGCGCCAGCAGCTTAGACCGGACTAGCGGGAGGGCGGCCTCGAGCTCCTACAATGAGCAGTTCTTC. It specifies CASSLDRTSGRAASSSYNEQFF. V is TRBV5-1 and J is TRBJ2-1; 15 bases align to TRBD2. With 2 bases clipped from V and 0 bases from J, the junction kept 15 bases outside the gene matches. The CDR3 totals 22 residues. Germline V gives CDR1 SGHRS, CDR2 YFSETQ.

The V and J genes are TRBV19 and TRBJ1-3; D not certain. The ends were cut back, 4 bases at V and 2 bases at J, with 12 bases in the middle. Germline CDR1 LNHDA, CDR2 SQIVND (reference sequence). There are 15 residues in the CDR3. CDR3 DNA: TGTGCCAGTAGTAGACCCCGGGGAGCTGGAAACACCATATATTTT. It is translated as CASSRPRGAGNTIYF. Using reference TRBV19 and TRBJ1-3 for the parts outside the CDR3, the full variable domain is DGGITQSPKYLFRKEGQNVTLSCEQNLNHDAMYWYRQDPGQGLRLIYYSQIVNDFQKGDIAEGYSVSREKKESFPLTVTSAQKNPTAFYLCASSRPRGAGNTIYFGEGSWLTVV.

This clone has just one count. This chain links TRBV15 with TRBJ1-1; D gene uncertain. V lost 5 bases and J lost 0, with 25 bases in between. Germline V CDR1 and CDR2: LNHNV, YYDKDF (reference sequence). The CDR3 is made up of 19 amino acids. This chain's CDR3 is CATSALLGTFLDMNTEAFF. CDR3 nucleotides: TGTGCCACCAGCGCCCTCTTGGGTACTTTTTTAGACATGAACACTGAAGCTTTCTTT.

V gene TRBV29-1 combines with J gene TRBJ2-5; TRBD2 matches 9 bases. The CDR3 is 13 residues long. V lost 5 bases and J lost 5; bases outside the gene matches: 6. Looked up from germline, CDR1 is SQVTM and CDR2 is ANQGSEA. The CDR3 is CSVMGLAGETQYF. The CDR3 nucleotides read TGCAGCGTTATGGGACTAGCCGGGGAGACCCAGTACTTC.

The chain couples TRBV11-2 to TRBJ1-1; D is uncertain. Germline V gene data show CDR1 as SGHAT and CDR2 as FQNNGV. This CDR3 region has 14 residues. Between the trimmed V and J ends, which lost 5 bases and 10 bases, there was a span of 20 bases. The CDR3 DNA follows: TGTGCCAGCAGCCCATCGGGCCGCGGGTTAGGAGCTTTCTTT. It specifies CASSPSGRGLGAFF.

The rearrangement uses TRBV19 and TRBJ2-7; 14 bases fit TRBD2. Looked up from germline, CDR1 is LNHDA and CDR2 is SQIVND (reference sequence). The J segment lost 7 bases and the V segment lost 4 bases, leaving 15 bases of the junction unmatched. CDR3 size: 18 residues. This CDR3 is CASSTPRAGTSGRQEQYF. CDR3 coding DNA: TGTGCCAGTAGTACCCCTCGCGCCGGGACTAGCGGGAGACAAGAGCAGTACTTC.

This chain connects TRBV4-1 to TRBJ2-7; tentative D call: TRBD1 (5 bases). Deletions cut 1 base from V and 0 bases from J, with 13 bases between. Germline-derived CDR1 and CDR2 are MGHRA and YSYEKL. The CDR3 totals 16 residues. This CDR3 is CASSQVGRTSSYEQYF. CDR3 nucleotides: TGCGCCAGCAGCCAAGTTGGGCGGACAAGCTCCTACGAGCAGTACTTC.

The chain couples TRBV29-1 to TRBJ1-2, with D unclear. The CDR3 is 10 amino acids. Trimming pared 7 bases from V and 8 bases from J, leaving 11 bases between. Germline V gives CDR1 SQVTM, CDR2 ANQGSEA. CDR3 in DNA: TGCAGCGCCGGAGCGGAAGGCTACACCTTC. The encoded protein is CSAGAEGYTF.

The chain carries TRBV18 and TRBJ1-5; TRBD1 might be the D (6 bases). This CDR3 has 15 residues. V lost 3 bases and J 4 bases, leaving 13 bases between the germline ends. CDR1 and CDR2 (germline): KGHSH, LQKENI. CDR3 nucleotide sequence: TGTGCCAGCTCACCCCCAGGGGCCTCTAATCAGCCCCAGCATTTT. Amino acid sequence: CASSPPGASNQPQHF.

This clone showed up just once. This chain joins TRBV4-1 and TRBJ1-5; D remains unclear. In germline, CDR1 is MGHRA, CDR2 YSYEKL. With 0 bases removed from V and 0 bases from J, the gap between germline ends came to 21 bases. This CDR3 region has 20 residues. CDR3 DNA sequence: TGCGCCAGCAGCCAAGATAATGGAAAGGAGGCCCCATATAGCAATCAGCCCCAGCATTTT. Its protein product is CASSQDNGKEAPYSNQPQHF.

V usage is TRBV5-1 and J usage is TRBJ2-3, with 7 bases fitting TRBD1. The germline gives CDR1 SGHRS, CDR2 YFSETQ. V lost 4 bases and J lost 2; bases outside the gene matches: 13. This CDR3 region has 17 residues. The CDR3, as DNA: TGCGCCAGCAGCCCCCCTAACACAGGGGATGCCACAGATACGCAGTATTTT. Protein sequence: CASSPPNTGDATDTQYF.

Written as DNA, the CDR3 is TGTGCCAGCAGAGTTGTCGGTCACACAGATACGCAGTATTTT. Amino acids: CASRVVGHTDTQYF. The chain recombines TRBV27 with TRBJ2-3; D is undetermined. CDR1 MNHEY and CDR2 SMNVEV come from the germline V gene (reference sequence). Trimming took 6 bases from V and 2 from J, leaving 12 bases between them. This CDR3 spans 14 amino acids.

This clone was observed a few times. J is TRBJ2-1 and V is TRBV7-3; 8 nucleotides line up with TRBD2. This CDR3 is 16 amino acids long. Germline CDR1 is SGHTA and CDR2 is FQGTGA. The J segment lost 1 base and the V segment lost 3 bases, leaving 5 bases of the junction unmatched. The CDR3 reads CASSLASGSSYNEQFF. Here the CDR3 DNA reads TGTGCCAGCAGCTTGGCAAGCGGGAGTTCCTACAATGAGCAGTTCTTC.

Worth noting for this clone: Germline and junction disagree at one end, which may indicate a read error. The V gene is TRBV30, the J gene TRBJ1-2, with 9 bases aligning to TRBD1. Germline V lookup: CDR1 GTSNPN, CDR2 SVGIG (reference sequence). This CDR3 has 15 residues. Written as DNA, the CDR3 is TGTGCCTGGGACAGGGGGAGAAGGGAGGGCTATGGCTACCCCTTC. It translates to CAWDRGRREGYGYPF.

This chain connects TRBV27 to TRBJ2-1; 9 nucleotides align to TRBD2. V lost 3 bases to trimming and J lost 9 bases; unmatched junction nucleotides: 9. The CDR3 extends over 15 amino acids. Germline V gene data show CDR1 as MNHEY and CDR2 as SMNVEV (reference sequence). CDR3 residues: CASSLRAGGLGEQFF. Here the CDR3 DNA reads TGTGCCAGCAGTTTGCGCGCGGGAGGGCTGGGTGAGCAGTTCTTC.

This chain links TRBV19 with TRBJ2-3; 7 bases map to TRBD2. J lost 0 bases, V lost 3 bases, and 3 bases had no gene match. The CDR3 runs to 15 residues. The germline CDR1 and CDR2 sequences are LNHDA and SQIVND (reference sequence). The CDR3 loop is CASSIGRGSTDTQYF. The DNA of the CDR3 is TGTGCCAGTAGTATTGGGCGGGGGAGCACAGATACGCAGTATTTT. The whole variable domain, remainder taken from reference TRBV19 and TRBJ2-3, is DGGITQSPKYLFRKEGQNVTLSCEQNLNHDAMYWYRQDPGQGLRLIYYSQIVNDFQKGDIAEGYSVSREKKESFPLTVTSAQKNPTAFYLCASSIGRGSTDTQYFGPGTRLTVL.

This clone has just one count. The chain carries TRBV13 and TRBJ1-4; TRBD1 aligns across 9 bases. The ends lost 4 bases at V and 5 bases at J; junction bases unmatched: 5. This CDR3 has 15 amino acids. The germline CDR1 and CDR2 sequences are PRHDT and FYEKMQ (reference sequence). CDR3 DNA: TGTGCCAGCAGCTCGAGGACAGGGGTAAATGAAAAACTGTTTTTT. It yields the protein CASSSRTGVNEKLFF.

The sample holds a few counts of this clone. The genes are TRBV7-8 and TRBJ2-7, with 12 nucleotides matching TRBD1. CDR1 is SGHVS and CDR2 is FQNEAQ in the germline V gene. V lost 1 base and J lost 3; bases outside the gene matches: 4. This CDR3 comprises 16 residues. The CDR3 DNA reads TGTGCCAGCAGCTTAGTAGGGACAGGGGGCCTCTACGAGCAGTACTTC. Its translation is CASSLVGTGGLYEQYF. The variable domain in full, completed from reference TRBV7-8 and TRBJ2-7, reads GAGVSQSPRYKVAKRGQDVALRCDPISGHVSLFWYQQALGQGPEFLTYFQNEAQLDKSGLPSDRFFAERPEGSVSTLKIQRTQQEDSAVYLCASSLVGTGGLYEQYFGPGTRLTVT.

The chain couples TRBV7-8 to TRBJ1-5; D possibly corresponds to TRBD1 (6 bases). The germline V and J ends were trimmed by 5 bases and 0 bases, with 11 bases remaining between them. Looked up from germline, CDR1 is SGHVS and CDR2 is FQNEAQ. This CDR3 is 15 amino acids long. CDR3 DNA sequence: TGTGCCAGCAGCCCTAGGGGGGGTAGCAATCAGCCCCAGCATTTT. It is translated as CASSPRGGSNQPQHF.

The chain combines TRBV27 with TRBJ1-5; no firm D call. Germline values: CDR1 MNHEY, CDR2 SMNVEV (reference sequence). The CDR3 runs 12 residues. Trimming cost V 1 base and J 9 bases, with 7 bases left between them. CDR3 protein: CASSLWPGPQHF. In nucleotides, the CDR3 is TGTGCCAGCAGTTTATGGCCAGGGCCCCAGCATTTT.

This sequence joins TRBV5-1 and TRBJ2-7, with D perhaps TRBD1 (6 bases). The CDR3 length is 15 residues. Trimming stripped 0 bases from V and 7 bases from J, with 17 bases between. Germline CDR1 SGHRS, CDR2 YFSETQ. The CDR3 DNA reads TGCGCCAGCAGCTTGGGTACAGGGCAGGTAGAGGAGCAGTACTTC. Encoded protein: CASSLGTGQVEEQYF.

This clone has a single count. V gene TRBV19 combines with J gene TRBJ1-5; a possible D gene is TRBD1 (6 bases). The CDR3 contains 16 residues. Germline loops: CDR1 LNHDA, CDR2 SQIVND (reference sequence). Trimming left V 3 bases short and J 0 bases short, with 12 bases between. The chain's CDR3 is CASSMAGEYSNQPQHF. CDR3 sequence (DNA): TGTGCCAGTAGTATGGCAGGGGAATATAGCAATCAGCCCCAGCATTTT.

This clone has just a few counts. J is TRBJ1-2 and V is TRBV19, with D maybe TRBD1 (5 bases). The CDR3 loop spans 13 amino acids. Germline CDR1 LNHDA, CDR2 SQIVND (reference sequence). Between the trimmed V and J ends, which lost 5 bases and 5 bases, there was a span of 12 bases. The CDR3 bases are TGTGCCAGTAGTGTCGGGACTGTTTATGGCTACACCTTC. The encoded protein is CASSVGTVYGYTF.

CDR3 residues: CASSYRQGFNTGELFF. CDR3 nucleotides: TGTGCCAGCAGTTACCGGCAGGGATTTAACACCGGGGAGCTGTTTTTT. The genes are TRBV6-5 and TRBJ2-2, with D possibly matching TRBD1 (5 bases). The CDR3 is made up of 16 amino acids. The ends were cut back, 2 bases at V and 2 bases at J, with 12 bases in the middle. Germline V lookup: CDR1 MNHEY, CDR2 SVGAGI.

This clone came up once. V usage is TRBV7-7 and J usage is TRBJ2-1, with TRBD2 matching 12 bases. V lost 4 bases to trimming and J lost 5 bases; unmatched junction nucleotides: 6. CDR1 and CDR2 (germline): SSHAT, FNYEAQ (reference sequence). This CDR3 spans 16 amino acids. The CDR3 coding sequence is TGTGCCAGCAGCTCGGAGACTAGCGGGGGTAACAATGAGCAGTTCTTC. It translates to CASSSETSGGNNEQFF.

The CDR3 nucleotides read TGTGCCAGCAGCTCGGGGGGGGAAGATACGCAGTATTTT. Amino acid sequence: CASSSGGEDTQYF. The chain has TRBV5-4 and TRBJ2-3; 8 bases are a match to TRBD2. The CDR3 is 13 residues long. Germline assignment: CDR1 SGHNT and CDR2 YYREEE (reference sequence). J lost 5 bases, V lost 3 bases, and 2 bases had no gene match.

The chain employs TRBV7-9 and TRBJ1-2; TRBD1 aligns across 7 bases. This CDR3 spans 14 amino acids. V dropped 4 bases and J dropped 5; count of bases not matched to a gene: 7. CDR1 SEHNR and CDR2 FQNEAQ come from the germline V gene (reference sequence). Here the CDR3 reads CASSSTGVGYGYTF. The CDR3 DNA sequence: TGTGCCAGCAGCTCTACAGGGGTAGGGTATGGCTACACCTTC.